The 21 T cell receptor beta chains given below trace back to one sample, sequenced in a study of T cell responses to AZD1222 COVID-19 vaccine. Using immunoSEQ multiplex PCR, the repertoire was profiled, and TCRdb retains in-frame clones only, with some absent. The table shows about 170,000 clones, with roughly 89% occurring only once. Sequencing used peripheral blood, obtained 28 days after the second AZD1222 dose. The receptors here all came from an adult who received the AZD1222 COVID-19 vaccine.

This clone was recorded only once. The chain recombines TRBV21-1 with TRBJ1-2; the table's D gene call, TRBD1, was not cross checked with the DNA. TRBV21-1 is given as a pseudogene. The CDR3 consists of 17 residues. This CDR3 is CASSAQKMTGGGYGYTF. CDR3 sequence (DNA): TGTGCCAGCAGCGCCCAGAAAATGACAGGGGGAGGTTATGGCTACACCTTC.

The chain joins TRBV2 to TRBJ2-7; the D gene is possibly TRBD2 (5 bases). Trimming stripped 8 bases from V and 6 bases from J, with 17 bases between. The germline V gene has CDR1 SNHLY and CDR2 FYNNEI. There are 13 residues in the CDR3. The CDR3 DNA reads TGTGCCAGCCTAGGGTTATCCCGGGGCGAGCAGTACTTC. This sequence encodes CASLGLSRGEQYF.

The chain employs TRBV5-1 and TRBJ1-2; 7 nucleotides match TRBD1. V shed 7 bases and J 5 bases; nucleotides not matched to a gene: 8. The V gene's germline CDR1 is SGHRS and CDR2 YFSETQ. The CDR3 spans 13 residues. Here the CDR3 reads CASRQTGQYGYTF. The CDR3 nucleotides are TGCGCCAGCCGCCAGACAGGGCAGTATGGCTACACCTTC.

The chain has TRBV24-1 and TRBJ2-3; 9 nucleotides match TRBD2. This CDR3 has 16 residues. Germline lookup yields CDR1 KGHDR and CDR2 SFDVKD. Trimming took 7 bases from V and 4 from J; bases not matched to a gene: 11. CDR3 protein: CATSTSLAGPSDTQYF. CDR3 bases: TGTGCCACCAGCACCTCCCTAGCGGGGCCATCAGATACGCAGTATTTT.

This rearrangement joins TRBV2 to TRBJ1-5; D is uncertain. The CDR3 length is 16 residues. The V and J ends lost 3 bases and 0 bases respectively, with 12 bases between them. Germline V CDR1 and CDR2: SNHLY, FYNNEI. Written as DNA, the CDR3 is TGTGCCAGCAGTGATGTCGGCGGGGTTAGCAATCAGCCCCAGCATTTT. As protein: CASSDVGGVSNQPQHF.

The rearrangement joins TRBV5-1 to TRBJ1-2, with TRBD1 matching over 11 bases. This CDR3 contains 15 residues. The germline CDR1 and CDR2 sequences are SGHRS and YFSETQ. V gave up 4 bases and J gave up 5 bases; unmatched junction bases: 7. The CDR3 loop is CASSNSGTGGYGYTF. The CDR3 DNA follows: TGCGCCAGCAGCAATAGCGGGACAGGGGGTTATGGCTACACCTTC.

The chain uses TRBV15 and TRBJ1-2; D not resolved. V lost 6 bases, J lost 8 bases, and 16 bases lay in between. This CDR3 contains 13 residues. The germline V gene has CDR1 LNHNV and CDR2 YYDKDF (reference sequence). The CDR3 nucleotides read TGTGCCACCAGTCCGACCGGGGATGGCGGCTACACCTTC. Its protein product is CATSPTGDGGYTF.

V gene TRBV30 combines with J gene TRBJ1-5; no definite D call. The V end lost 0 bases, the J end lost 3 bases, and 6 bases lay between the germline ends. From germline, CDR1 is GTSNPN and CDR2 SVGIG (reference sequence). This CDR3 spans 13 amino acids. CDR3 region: CAWSVSHNQPQHF. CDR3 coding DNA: TGTGCCTGGAGTGTGTCGCACAATCAGCCCCAGCATTTT.

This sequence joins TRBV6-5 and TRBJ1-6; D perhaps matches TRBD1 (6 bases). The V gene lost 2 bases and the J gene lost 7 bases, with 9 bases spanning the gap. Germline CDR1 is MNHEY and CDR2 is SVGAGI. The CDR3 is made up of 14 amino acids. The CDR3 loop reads CASSYTGRNSPLHF. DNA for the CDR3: TGTGCCAGCAGTTACACAGGGAGGAATTCACCCCTCCACTTT.

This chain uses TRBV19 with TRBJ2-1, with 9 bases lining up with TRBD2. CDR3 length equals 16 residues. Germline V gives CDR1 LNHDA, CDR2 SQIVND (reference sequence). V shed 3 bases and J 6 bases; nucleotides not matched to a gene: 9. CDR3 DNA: TGTGCCAGTAGTATGGACTCAGCGGGGGGCGGCAATGAGCAGTTCTTC. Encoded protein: CASSMDSAGGGNEQFF.

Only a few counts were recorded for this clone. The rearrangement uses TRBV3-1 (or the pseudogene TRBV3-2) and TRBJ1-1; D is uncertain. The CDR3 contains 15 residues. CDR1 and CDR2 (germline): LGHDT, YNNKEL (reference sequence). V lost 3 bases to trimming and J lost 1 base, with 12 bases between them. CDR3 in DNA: TGTGCCAGCAGCCATACGACGAGAGGGAACACTGAAGCTTTCTTT. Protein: CASSHTTRGNTEAFF.

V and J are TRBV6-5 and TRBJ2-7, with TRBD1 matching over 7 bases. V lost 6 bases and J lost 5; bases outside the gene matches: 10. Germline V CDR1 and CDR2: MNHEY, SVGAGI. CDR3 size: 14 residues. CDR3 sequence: CASRTGTDRHEQYF. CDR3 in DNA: TGTGCCAGCAGAACCGGGACAGATAGGCACGAGCAGTACTTC.

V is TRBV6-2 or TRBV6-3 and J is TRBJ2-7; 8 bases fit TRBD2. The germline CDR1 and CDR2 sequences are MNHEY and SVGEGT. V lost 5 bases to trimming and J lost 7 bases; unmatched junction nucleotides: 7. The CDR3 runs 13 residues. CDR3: CASSPAGGQEQYF. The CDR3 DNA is TGTGCCAGCAGTCCCGCGGGGGGCCAGGAGCAGTACTTC.

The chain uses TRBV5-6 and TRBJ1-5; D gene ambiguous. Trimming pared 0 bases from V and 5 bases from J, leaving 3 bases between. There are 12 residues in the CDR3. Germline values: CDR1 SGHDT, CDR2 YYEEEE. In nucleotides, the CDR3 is TGTGCCAGCAGCTTGGCTGATCAGCCCCAGCATTTT. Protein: CASSLADQPQHF.

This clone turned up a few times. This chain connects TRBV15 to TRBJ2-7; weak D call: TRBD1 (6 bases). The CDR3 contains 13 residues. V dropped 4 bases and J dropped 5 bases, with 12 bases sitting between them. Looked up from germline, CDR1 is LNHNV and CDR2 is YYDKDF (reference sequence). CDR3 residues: CATSNRVENEQYF. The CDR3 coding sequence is TGTGCCACCAGCAACAGGGTCGAAAACGAGCAGTACTTC.

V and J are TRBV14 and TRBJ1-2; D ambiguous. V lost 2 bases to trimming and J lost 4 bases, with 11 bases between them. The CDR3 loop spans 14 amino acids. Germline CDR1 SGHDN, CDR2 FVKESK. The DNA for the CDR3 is TGTGCCAGCAGCCAATCGACACTCACCTATGGCTACACCTTC. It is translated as CASSQSTLTYGYTF.

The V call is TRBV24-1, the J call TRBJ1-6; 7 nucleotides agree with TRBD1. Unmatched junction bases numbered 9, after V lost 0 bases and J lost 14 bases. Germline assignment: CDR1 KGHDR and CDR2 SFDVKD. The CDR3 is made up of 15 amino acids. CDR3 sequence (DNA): TGTGCCACCAGTGATTTGGCACAGGGGAAAGATTCCCTCCACTTT. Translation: CATSDLAQGKDSLHF.

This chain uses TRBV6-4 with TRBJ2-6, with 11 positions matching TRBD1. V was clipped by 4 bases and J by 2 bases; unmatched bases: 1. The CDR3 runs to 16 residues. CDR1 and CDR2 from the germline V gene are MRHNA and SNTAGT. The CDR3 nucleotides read TGTGCCAGCAGTGGGACAGGGGGCGCTGGGGCCAACGTCCTGACTTTC. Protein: CASSGTGGAGANVLTF.

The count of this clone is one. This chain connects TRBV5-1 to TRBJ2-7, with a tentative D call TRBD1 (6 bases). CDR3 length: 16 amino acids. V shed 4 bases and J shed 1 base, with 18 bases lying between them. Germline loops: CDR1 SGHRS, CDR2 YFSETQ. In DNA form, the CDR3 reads TGCGCCAGCAGCCCATCGACAGGTGCTGGATCCTACGAGCAGTACTTC. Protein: CASSPSTGAGSYEQYF. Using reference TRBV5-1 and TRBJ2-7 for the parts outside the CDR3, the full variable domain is KAGVTQTPRYLIKTRGQQVTLSCSPISGHRSVSWYQQTPGQGLQFLFEYFSETQRNKGNFPGRFSGRQFSNSRSEMNVSTLELGDSALYLCASSPSTGAGSYEQYFGPGTRLTVT.

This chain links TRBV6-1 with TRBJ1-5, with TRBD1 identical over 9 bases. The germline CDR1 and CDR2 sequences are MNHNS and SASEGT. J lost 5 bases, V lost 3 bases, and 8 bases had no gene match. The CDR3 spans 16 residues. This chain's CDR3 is CASSEWTGEAHQPQHF. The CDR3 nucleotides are TGTGCCAGCAGTGAGTGGACAGGGGAGGCCCATCAGCCCCAGCATTTT.

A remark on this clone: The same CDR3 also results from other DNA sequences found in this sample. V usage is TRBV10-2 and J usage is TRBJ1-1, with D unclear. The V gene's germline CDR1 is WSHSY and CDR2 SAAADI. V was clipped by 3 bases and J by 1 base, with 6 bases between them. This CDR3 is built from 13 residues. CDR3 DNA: TGCGCCAGCAGTGATGGGAGGAACACTGAAGCTTTCTTT. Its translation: CASSDGRNTEAFF.